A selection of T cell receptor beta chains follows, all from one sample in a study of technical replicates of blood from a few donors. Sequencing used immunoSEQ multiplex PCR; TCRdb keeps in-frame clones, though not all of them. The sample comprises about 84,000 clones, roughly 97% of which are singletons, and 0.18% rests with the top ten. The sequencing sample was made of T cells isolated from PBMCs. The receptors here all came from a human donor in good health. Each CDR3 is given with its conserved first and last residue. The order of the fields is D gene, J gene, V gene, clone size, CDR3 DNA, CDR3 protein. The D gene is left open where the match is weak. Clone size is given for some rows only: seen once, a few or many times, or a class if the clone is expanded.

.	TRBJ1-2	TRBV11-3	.	TGTGCCAGCAGTCCAGGGGTAGGATGGGGCTACACCTTC	CASSPGVGWGYTF
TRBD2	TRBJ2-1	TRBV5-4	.	TGTGCCAGCAGCCTAGTTGCGGGAGGGGCCAATGAGCAGTTCTTC	CASSLVAGGANEQFF
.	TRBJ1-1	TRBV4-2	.	TGTGCCAGCAGCCGTGAAAATTGGGCAGGTGGAAATGAAGCTTTCTTT	CASSRENWAGGNEAFF
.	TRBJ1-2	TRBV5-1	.	TGCGCCAGCAATCAGGACGGGGGACCCGTCGGCTATGGCTACACCTTC	CASNQDGGPVGYGYTF
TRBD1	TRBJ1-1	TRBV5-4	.	TGTGCCAGCAGCATTCAGGGGGCTGTAGAAGCTTTCTTT	CASSIQGAVEAFF
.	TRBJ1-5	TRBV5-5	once	TGTGCCGGCAGCCCCCCGGGAGGTCAGCCCCAGCATTTT	CAGSPPGGQPQHF
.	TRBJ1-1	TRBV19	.	TGTGCCAGTAGTACAGCCAGGGGTTTTGGTGAAGCTTTCTTT	CASSTARGFGEAFF
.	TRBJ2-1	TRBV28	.	TGTGCCAGCACCGTGTACAATGAGCAGTTCTTC	CASTVYNEQFF
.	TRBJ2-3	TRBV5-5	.	TGTGCCAGCGGAGAGGCAGGGGTATCAGATACGCAGTATTTT	CASGEAGVSDTQYF
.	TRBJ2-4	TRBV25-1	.	TGTGCCACTAAGGGGGGGGACGAAAAAAACATTCAGTACTTC	CATKGGDEKNIQYF
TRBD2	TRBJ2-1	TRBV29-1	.	TGCAGCGCCAGACTAGCGGGAGCTCCGTATGAGCAGTTCTTC	CSARLAGAPYEQFF
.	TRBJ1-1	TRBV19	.	TGTGCCAGTAGTATTACCGTTAGGGGTACTGAAGCTTTCTTT	CASSITVRGTEAFF
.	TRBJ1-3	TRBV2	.	TGTGCCAGCAGTGGACAGGTTAGCAGAAACACCATATATTTT	CASSGQVSRNTIYF
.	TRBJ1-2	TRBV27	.	TGTGCCAGCAGGGAGACGGATAACTATGGCTACACCTTC	CASRETDNYGYTF